This entry lists 2 T cell receptor beta chains sequenced from one sample in a study of shared clonotypes between healthy human individuals. Here immunoSEQ multiplex PCR was the method, and the copy in TCRdb shows in-frame clones only, minus some. The sample shows hundreds of thousands of clones, 70% to 80% of them seen only once. Sequenced: PBMCs. The receptors shown here come from a middle-aged woman in good health. Some clones in this sample may be carry-over from other donors' samples.

Concerning this clone: It is likely a read error: a sequence one base away is far more abundant. The CDR3 region is CASQGGDEQYF. The CDR3 nucleotides are TGCGCCAGCCAAGGAGGCGACGAGCAGTACTTC. The gene calls are TRBV10-1 and TRBJ2-7; D may be TRBD2 (5 bases). Trimming removed 8 bases from V and 5 bases from J, with 10 bases in between. The CDR3 runs 11 residues. The V gene's germline CDR1 is WNHNN and CDR2 SYGVQD (reference sequence).

This clone was counted once. This chain connects TRBV7-9 to TRBJ2-7, with D uncertain. The V end was cut by 5 bases, the J end by 2 bases, with 10 bases between. Germline CDR1 is SEHNR and CDR2 is FQNEAQ (reference sequence). The CDR3 is 13 amino acids. The chain's CDR3 is CASSADVPYEQYF. CDR3 nucleotide sequence: TGTGCCAGCAGCGCAGACGTTCCCTACGAGCAGTACTTC.